Shown below are 20 T cell receptor beta chains from a single sample sequenced in a study of T cell repertoires in cytomegalovirus infection. In TCRdb, the reads were re-called with MiXCR into one record per CDR3 protein. The sample consists of hundreds of thousands of distinct CDR3 sequences, around 24% of them appearing once. Specimen: CD8+ T cells from PBMCs. All receptors derive from a human donor in good health (CMV status not recorded). Some clones in this sample may be carry-over from other donors' samples.

This clonotype was counted only a few times. This sequence joins TRBV20-1 and TRBJ1-5; 7 bases agree with TRBD1. The CDR3 consists of 14 residues. The germline gives CDR1 DFQATT, CDR2 SNEGSKA (reference sequence). Germline trimming cut 6 bases from V and 3 bases from J; bases unmatched to any gene: 8. The CDR3 nucleotides read TGCAGTGCCCCCGGGACAGACGACAATCAGCCCCAGCATTTT. This sequence encodes CSAPGTDDNQPQHF.

This clonotype was observed a handful of times. V gene TRBV7-9 combines with J gene TRBJ1-1, with TRBD1 as a possible D gene (6 bases). Germline loops: CDR1 SEHNR, CDR2 FQNEAQ (reference sequence). The ends were cut back, 7 bases at V and 1 base at J, with 19 bases in the middle. CDR3 size: 16 residues. The CDR3 DNA is TGTGCCAGCACCTCTAGACTAGGGACATCGAACACTGAAGCTTTCTTT. This sequence encodes CASTSRLGTSNTEAFF.

V and J are TRBV6-4 and TRBJ2-1; 8 positions agree with TRBD2. V was clipped by 2 bases and J by 7 bases; unmatched bases: 4. Germline V gives CDR1 MRHNA, CDR2 SNTAGT. The CDR3 is 14 amino acids. CDR3 DNA: TGTGCCAGCAGTGACGCGGGGGGCCAGAATGAGCAGTTCTTC. This translates into CASSDAGGQNEQFF.

In its sample, this clonotype was seen a few times. This chain links TRBV28 with TRBJ2-1; weak D call: TRBD2 (6 bases). The CDR3 has 16 amino acids. Germline V CDR1 and CDR2: MDHEN, SYDVKM. Trimming took 8 bases from V and 3 from J, leaving 20 bases between them. CDR3 protein: CASSSYNGGLYNEQFF. The CDR3 nucleotides read TGTGCCAGCTCGAGCTACAACGGGGGACTCTACAATGAGCAGTTCTTC.

In its sample, this clonotype was seen a few times. V is TRBV29-1 and J is TRBJ1-2, with 12 nucleotides matching TRBD1. With 5 bases clipped from V and 6 bases from J, the junction kept 4 bases outside the gene matches. Germline CDR1 is SQVTM and CDR2 is ANQGSEA. This CDR3 is built from 13 residues. CDR3 sequence (DNA): TGCAGCGTTCCGGGACAGGGGGCCGATGGCTACACCTTC. Translation: CSVPGQGADGYTF.

The rearrangement joins TRBV9 to TRBJ2-7; 9 bases match TRBD1. There are 20 residues in the CDR3. Germline loops: CDR1 SGDLS, CDR2 YYNGEE. CDR3 protein: CASSAVSGTGFFRVAYEQYV. CDR3 DNA: TGTGCCAGCAGCGCCGTCTCGGGGACAGGGTTTTTTCGGGTCGCCTACGAACAGTACGTC.

The chain uses TRBV28 and TRBJ1-5; TRBD1 is a possible D gene (6 bases). V lost 8 bases and J 0 bases, leaving 8 bases between the germline ends. Per the germline V gene, CDR1 is MDHEN and CDR2 is SYDVKM. CDR3 length: 13 amino acids. The CDR3 DNA reads as TGTGCCAGCGGGACACTTAGCAATCAGCCCCAGCATTTT. Protein sequence: CASGTLSNQPQHF.

This clonotype came up a few times. The V call is TRBV7-9, the J call TRBJ2-2, with D hard to call. Trimming left V 4 bases short and J 0 bases short, with 9 bases between. The CDR3 has 15 residues. Germline CDR1 and CDR2: SEHNR and FQNEAQ (reference sequence). For the CDR3, the DNA is TGTGCCAGCAGCTCAATAGACCCGAACACCGGGGAGCTGTTTTTT. It is translated as CASSSIDPNTGELFF.

The chain recombines TRBV7-2 with TRBJ2-1; weak D call: TRBD2 (5 bases). The CDR3 runs 15 residues. Germline assignment: CDR1 SGHTA and CDR2 FQGNSA. The germline V and J ends were trimmed by 5 bases and 12 bases, with 23 bases remaining between them. CDR3 nucleotides: TGTGCCAGCAGCCCCCGGCCAACGGGATCAAGTGGGCAGTTCTTC. This sequence encodes CASSPRPTGSSGQFF.

This clonotype was detected only a few times. The chain carries TRBV13 and TRBJ2-5, with D possibly TRBD2 on 6 matching bases. CDR3 length equals 14 residues. The germline gives CDR1 PRHDT, CDR2 FYEKMQ (reference sequence). V lost 0 bases and J 6 bases, leaving 11 bases between the germline ends. The CDR3 loop reads CASSLGLGGKTQYF. The CDR3 nucleotides are TGTGCCAGCAGCTTAGGACTAGGAGGGAAGACCCAGTACTTC.

The rearrangement joins TRBV28 to TRBJ2-7, with TRBD1 matching over 7 bases. Germline CDR1 and CDR2: MDHEN and SYDVKM. The J segment lost 2 bases and the V segment lost 5 bases, leaving 9 bases of the junction unmatched. The length of the CDR3 is 15 residues. The CDR3 region has the DNA TGTGCCAGCAGTCCGGACAGGAAACTTACCTACGAGCAGTACGTC. Its translation: CASSPDRKLTYEQYV.

The chain uses TRBV20-1 and TRBJ2-2; perhaps TRBD1 as D (6 bases). The CDR3 is 14 residues long. Germline CDR1 DFQATT, CDR2 SNEGSKA (reference sequence). V lost 6 bases and J 5 bases, leaving 16 bases between the germline ends. CDR3 nucleotides: TGCAGTGCCGCGCCCCCGGGACAAACCGGGGAGCTGTTTTTT. It translates to CSAAPPGQTGELFF.

This clonotype was observed at least ten times. The chain carries TRBV27 and TRBJ1-6; 8 bases agree with TRBD1. This CDR3 contains 14 residues. Germline trimming cut 3 bases from V and 7 bases from J; bases unmatched to any gene: 2. Germline CDR1 reads MNHEY; CDR2 reads SMNVEV (reference sequence). The CDR3 here is CASSFGTGNSPLHF. CDR3 DNA: TGTGCCAGCAGTTTCGGGACAGGAAATTCACCCCTCCACTTT.

The rearrangement joins TRBV20-1 to TRBJ2-1; 8 positions match TRBD1. Germline lookup yields CDR1 DFQATT and CDR2 SNEGSKA (reference sequence). Trimming cost V 4 bases and J 3 bases; bases outside gene matches: 5. The CDR3 consists of 14 residues. CDR3 in amino acids: CSAMGQDLYNEQFF. The CDR3 DNA reads TGCAGTGCTATGGGACAGGACCTCTACAATGAGCAGTTCTTC.

V is TRBV14 and J is TRBJ2-7; no firm D call. The V end lost 4 bases, the J end lost 0 bases, and 13 bases lay between the germline ends. Germline values: CDR1 SGHDN, CDR2 FVKESK. This CDR3 has 15 residues. The CDR3 is CASSLLAENSYEQYV. CDR3 in DNA: TGTGCCAGCAGCCTTTTGGCAGAAAACTCCTACGAGCAGTACGTC.

This clonotype has only a few counts. The chain links TRBV19 to TRBJ1-1; 7 bases line up with TRBD1. Looked up from germline, CDR1 is LNHDA and CDR2 is SQIVND (reference sequence). CDR3 length equals 12 residues. Germline trimming cut 8 bases from V and 1 base from J; bases unmatched to any gene: 1. CDR3 sequence (DNA): TGTGCCAGTCAGGGGGGGAACACTGAAGCTTTCTTT. This sequence encodes CASQGGNTEAFF.

As concerns this clonotype: A read error may be the cause here, since a much bigger clone is one base away. This chain uses TRBV7-8 with TRBJ2-1; D gene uncertain. Germline V CDR1 and CDR2: SGHVS, FQNEAQ. This CDR3 is 16 amino acids long. V lost 1 base to trimming and J lost 0 bases, with 10 bases between them. The CDR3 region has the DNA TGTGCCAGCAGCTTAGTGCTACTGAGCTCCTACAATGAGCAGTTCTTC. Amino acid sequence: CASSLVLLSSYNEQFF.

The genes are TRBV5-1 and TRBJ2-7, with TRBD2 matching over 8 bases. The germline V gene encodes CDR1 SGHRS and CDR2 YFSETQ. The CDR3 has 14 residues. V was pared by 4 bases and J by 0 bases, with 3 bases of the junction left unmatched. The CDR3 region is CASSGLAGSYEQYF. The CDR3 coding sequence is TGCGCCAGCAGCGGGCTAGCGGGCTCCTACGAGCAGTACTTC.

The chain combines TRBV6-2 or TRBV6-3 with TRBJ2-3; D unclear. V was cut by 10 bases and J by 2 bases, with 7 bases left in between. CDR3 length: 11 residues. CDR1 and CDR2 from the germline V gene are MNHEY and SVGEGT. CDR3 nucleotides: TGTGCCACCAGATCCACAGATACGCAGTATTTT. It translates to CATRSTDTQYF.

The rearrangement links TRBV5-6 to TRBJ2-3; 10 positions agree with TRBD2. After removal of 6 bases from V and 1 base from J, the junction contained 5 bases not matched to a gene. Germline V gene data show CDR1 as SGHDT and CDR2 as YYEEEE. This CDR3 has 15 amino acids. This chain's CDR3 is CASNLLAGGTDTQYF. CDR3 DNA sequence: TGTGCCAGCAACCTTCTAGCGGGGGGCACAGATACGCAGTATTTT.